The 26 T cell receptor beta chains in this list originate from one sample, sequenced in a study of T cell clonotyping in hematopoietic cell transplantation. The time point denotes: recipient sample about 28 days before transplant, after cytoreduction. The repertoire was sequenced with immunoSEQ multiplex PCR; TCRdb's copy has only in-frame clones and lacks some. This table has tens of thousands of clones, around 96% appearing once. The specimen comprised peripheral blood mononuclear cells, sampled before stem cell transplant. The receptors here all came from a woman aged 45-65 years with acute myeloid leukemia. Some clones in this sample may be carry-over from other donors' samples.

This clone was found once. In DNA, the CDR3 is TGTGCCAGCAGTGAGGGCCGGGGAGGATGGAATCAGCCCCAGCATTTT. Amino acids: CASSEGRGGWNQPQHF. The chain joins TRBV2 to TRBJ1-5; D ambiguous. CDR1 is SNHLY and CDR2 is FYNNEI in the germline V gene. The germline V and J ends were trimmed by 3 bases and 4 bases, with 16 bases remaining between them. The CDR3 extends over 16 amino acids.

The chain joins TRBV6-1 to TRBJ2-7; D perhaps matches TRBD1 (6 bases). V was cut by 1 base and J by 2 bases, with 6 bases left in between. CDR1 MNHNS and CDR2 SASEGT come from the germline V gene. The CDR3 sequence is 13 residues long. Written as DNA, the CDR3 is TGTGCCAGCAGTGAAGACAGGGCCTACGAGCAGTACTTC. Protein sequence: CASSEDRAYEQYF.

The chain joins TRBV5-4 to TRBJ2-1; 9 positions agree with TRBD2. The V segment lost 4 bases and the J segment 2 bases; nucleotides outside the gene matches: 7. Germline V lookup: CDR1 SGHNT, CDR2 YYREEE (reference sequence). The CDR3 covers 16 residues. The DNA for the CDR3 is TGTGCCAGCAGCCTTTCGAGCGGGGGGCCCTACAATGAGCAGTTCTTC. Its protein product is CASSLSSGGPYNEQFF.

The chain is built from TRBV5-1 and TRBJ2-2; 9 bases map to TRBD1. Germline V gene sequence: CDR1 SGHRS, CDR2 YFSETQ. The V gene end was trimmed by 2 bases and the J gene end by 5 bases; junction bases not matched to a gene: 4. The CDR3 runs 15 residues. DNA for the CDR3: TGCGCCAGCAGCTTTCTGGACAGGGGAACCGGGGAGCTGTTTTTT. This sequence encodes CASSFLDRGTGELFF.

The gene calls are TRBV9 and TRBJ2-2; TRBD1 matches 8 bases. V lost 3 bases to trimming and J lost 2 bases; unmatched junction nucleotides: 9. There are 17 residues in the CDR3. Germline V CDR1 and CDR2: SGDLS, YYNGEE. DNA for the CDR3: TGTGCCAGCAGCGCAGAACAGGGGGTAAGAAACACCGGGGAGCTGTTTTTT. It codes for CASSAEQGVRNTGELFF.

The chain joins TRBV11-3 to TRBJ2-2, with unresolved D. The V end lost 0 bases, the J end lost 4 bases, and 9 bases lay between the germline ends. The CDR3 is made up of 15 amino acids. CDR1 SGHNT and CDR2 YENEEA come from the germline V gene. The CDR3 region is CASSLDISGTGELFF. The CDR3 DNA reads TGTGCCAGCAGCTTAGATATCTCGGGCACCGGGGAGCTGTTTTTT.

The chain carries TRBV7-2 and TRBJ2-7, with D possibly being TRBD1 (5 bases). The germline V gene has CDR1 SGHTA and CDR2 FQGNSA. Trimming pared 7 bases from V and 3 bases from J, leaving 16 bases between. The CDR3 is 14 residues long. The CDR3: CASTLGARVYEQYF. In DNA form, the CDR3 reads TGTGCCAGCACCCTAGGGGCTAGGGTCTACGAGCAGTACTTC.

The rearrangement joins TRBV27 to TRBJ1-5, with no clear D. This CDR3 contains 15 residues. Germline V gives CDR1 MNHEY, CDR2 SMNVEV (reference sequence). V gave up 2 bases and J gave up 1 base, with 9 bases separating them. The CDR3 coding sequence is TGTGCCAGCAGTTTAATCGGCTCGAGCAATCAGCCCCAGCATTTT. This encodes CASSLIGSSNQPQHF.

This chain links TRBV5-1 with TRBJ1-4; tentative D call: TRBD1 (6 bases). The CDR3 sequence is 16 residues long. V was pared by 2 bases and J by 0 bases, with 11 bases between. From germline, CDR1 is SGHRS and CDR2 YFSETQ. The CDR3 region is CASSFRTASTNEKLFF. The CDR3 DNA sequence: TGCGCCAGCAGCTTTAGGACAGCGTCAACTAATGAAAAACTGTTTTTT. Supplemented by reference TRBV5-1 and TRBJ1-4, the full variable domain reads KAGVTQTPRYLIKTRGQQVTLSCSPISGHRSVSWYQQTPGQGLQFLFEYFSETQRNKGNFPGRFSGRQFSNSRSEMNVSTLELGDSALYLCASSFRTASTNEKLFFGSGTQLSVL.

V and J are TRBV7-9 and TRBJ1-2, with 11 bases that match TRBD1. CDR1 SEHNR and CDR2 FQNEAQ come from the germline V gene (reference sequence). This CDR3 region has 16 residues. Trimming cost V 8 bases and J 4 bases; bases outside gene matches: 12. CDR3 sequence (DNA): TGTGCCAGCTCCCCCCGCCGGACAGGGGGCAGCTATGGCTACACCTTC. As protein: CASSPRRTGGSYGYTF.

The CDR3 loop reads CASSQQGRGGFKQFF. Written as DNA, the CDR3 is TGCGCCAGCAGCCAGCAAGGAAGGGGCGGGTTTAAACAGTTCTTC. The chain carries TRBV5-1 and TRBJ2-1; the D gene could be TRBD1 or TRBD2 (5 bases each). The CDR3 consists of 15 residues. Per the germline V gene, CDR1 is SGHRS and CDR2 is YFSETQ. V was cut by 4 bases and J by 13 bases, with 24 bases left in between.

The chain joins TRBV7-6 to TRBJ1-5, with D possibly being TRBD1 (5 bases). Trimming stripped 8 bases from V and 9 bases from J, with 17 bases between. This CDR3 comprises 13 residues. CDR1 SGHVS and CDR2 FNYEAQ come from the germline V gene. The CDR3: CASGEGRALPQHF. The CDR3 DNA sequence: TGTGCCAGCGGCGAGGGCAGGGCCTTGCCCCAGCATTTT.

This clone was seen a single time. The chain combines TRBV27 with TRBJ2-5; D is uncertain. The CDR3 is made up of 13 amino acids. Germline lookup yields CDR1 MNHEY and CDR2 SMNVEV (reference sequence). Trimming left V 10 bases short and J 0 bases short, with 12 bases between. CDR3 residues: CAIGWPHQETQYF. The CDR3 DNA sequence: TGTGCCATCGGATGGCCACACCAAGAGACCCAGTACTTC.

The chain employs TRBV5-4 and TRBJ1-6; D is unclear. The CDR3 contains 14 residues. Trimming stripped 2 bases from V and 6 bases from J, with 9 bases between. Looked up from germline, CDR1 is SGHNT and CDR2 is YYREEE (reference sequence). The CDR3 coding sequence is TGTGCCAGCAGCTTTCTAGGACCTAATTCACCCCTCCACTTT. This translates into CASSFLGPNSPLHF.

The rearrangement links TRBV29-1 to TRBJ1-1; 7 positions match TRBD1. Germline-derived CDR1 and CDR2 are SQVTM and ANQGSEA. This CDR3 has 15 amino acids. Trimming took 6 bases from V and 4 from J; bases not matched to a gene: 14. The CDR3 loop reads CSVLSDRNRGTEAFF. The CDR3 DNA follows: TGCAGCGTCCTATCCGACAGAAACAGGGGCACTGAAGCTTTCTTT.

This clone was found once. V is TRBV7-6 and J is TRBJ2-7; no reliable D call. The CDR3 is 15 residues long. The germline V gene encodes CDR1 SGHVS and CDR2 FNYEAQ. Trimming removed 4 bases from V and 3 bases from J, with 16 bases in between. CDR3 bases: TGTGCCAGCAGCTCCAAAGCAGGTCTTCGCTACGAGCAGTACTTC. Protein sequence: CASSSKAGLRYEQYF.

This sequence joins TRBV30 and TRBJ1-4; possibly TRBD1 for D (5 bases). Trimming left V 0 bases short and J 8 bases short, with 13 bases between. This CDR3 is built from 14 residues. Germline V lookup: CDR1 GTSNPN, CDR2 SVGIG (reference sequence). The CDR3 loop is CAWSVWGPGEKLFF. The CDR3 DNA is TGTGCCTGGAGTGTATGGGGCCCAGGGGAAAAACTGTTTTTT.

The V and J genes are TRBV10-1 and TRBJ1-5; D remains unclear. This CDR3 is 13 amino acids long. Trimming shortened V by 6 bases and J by 2 bases, and 8 bases separated the two germline ends. Germline assignment: CDR1 WNHNN and CDR2 SYGVQD (reference sequence). The DNA of the CDR3 is TGCGCCAGCAGCGCTAGCGGCAATCAGCCCCAGCATTTT. It codes for CASSASGNQPQHF.

The genes are TRBV7-9 and TRBJ1-1; no clear D. From germline, CDR1 is SEHNR and CDR2 FQNEAQ (reference sequence). The CDR3 runs 14 residues. The V end lost 1 base, the J end lost 1 base, and 7 bases lay between the germline ends. The CDR3, as DNA: TGTGCCAGCAGCTTAGTTGGGTCGAACACTGAAGCTTTCTTT. Translating gives CASSLVGSNTEAFF.

The chain has TRBV30 and TRBJ2-7, with 9 bases that match TRBD1. Germline V CDR1 and CDR2: GTSNPN, SVGIG (reference sequence). The length of the CDR3 is 15 residues. Losses at the gene ends were 2 bases for V and 7 bases for J; bases not matched to a gene: 12. The CDR3 nucleotides are TGTGCCTGGAGTTTCTCCGAGGACAGGGGCGGGGAGCAGTACTTC. Amino acid sequence: CAWSFSEDRGGEQYF.

V and J are TRBV6-1 and TRBJ1-2, with 7 bases aligning to TRBD1. The CDR3 consists of 14 residues. CDR1 MNHNS and CDR2 SASEGT come from the germline V gene. With V trimmed by 8 bases and J by 4 bases, 10 bases remained unmatched. The CDR3 sequence: CASGLDRSIYGYTF. DNA for the CDR3: TGTGCCAGCGGTTTGGACAGGAGCATCTATGGCTACACCTTC.

The genes are TRBV5-1 and TRBJ1-5; a weak D match, TRBD1 (6 bases). The CDR3 is 14 residues long. Germline values: CDR1 SGHRS, CDR2 YFSETQ. The V gene lost 3 bases and the J gene lost 3 bases, with 10 bases spanning the gap. The CDR3 sequence is CASSWGPDNQPQHF. The CDR3 DNA reads as TGCGCCAGCAGCTGGGGGCCAGACAATCAGCCCCAGCATTTT.

This clone was detected only once. In nucleotides, the CDR3 is TGCAGCGTTGAAAACAGGGACTCCTCCTACGAGCAGTACTTC. This gives the protein CSVENRDSSYEQYF. This sequence joins TRBV29-1 and TRBJ2-7; TRBD1 or TRBD2 may be the D gene (6 bases each). The CDR3 loop spans 14 amino acids. The germline gives CDR1 SQVTM, CDR2 ANQGSEA. V lost 2 bases to trimming and J lost 0 bases, with 11 bases between them.

This chain joins TRBV7-9 and TRBJ1-2; D unresolved. The V gene lost 1 base and the J gene lost 7 bases, with 7 bases spanning the gap. Germline assignment: CDR1 SEHNR and CDR2 FQNEAQ (reference sequence). The length of the CDR3 is 12 residues. CDR3 nucleotides: TGTGCCAGCAGCTTAGACCAGAGTGGCTACACCTTC. This codes for CASSLDQSGYTF.

In this sample, this clone turned up once. The gene calls are TRBV19 and TRBJ2-1; D ambiguous. The CDR3 runs to 16 residues. Germline CDR1 is LNHDA and CDR2 is SQIVND (reference sequence). Trimming shortened V by 5 bases and J by 7 bases, and 21 bases separated the two germline ends. The CDR3 coding sequence is TGTGCCAGTAGTGGTCTGGGCACGTTTTTCGGGAATGAGCAGTTCTTC. This translates into CASSGLGTFFGNEQFF.

The chain joins TRBV12-2 to TRBJ1-6. TRBV12-2 represents a pseudogene. This CDR3 region has 15 residues. The CDR3 here is CASRDRDQLDSPLHF. In DNA form, the CDR3 reads TGTGCAAGTCGCGACCGGGACCAGCTTGATTCACCCCTCCACTTT.